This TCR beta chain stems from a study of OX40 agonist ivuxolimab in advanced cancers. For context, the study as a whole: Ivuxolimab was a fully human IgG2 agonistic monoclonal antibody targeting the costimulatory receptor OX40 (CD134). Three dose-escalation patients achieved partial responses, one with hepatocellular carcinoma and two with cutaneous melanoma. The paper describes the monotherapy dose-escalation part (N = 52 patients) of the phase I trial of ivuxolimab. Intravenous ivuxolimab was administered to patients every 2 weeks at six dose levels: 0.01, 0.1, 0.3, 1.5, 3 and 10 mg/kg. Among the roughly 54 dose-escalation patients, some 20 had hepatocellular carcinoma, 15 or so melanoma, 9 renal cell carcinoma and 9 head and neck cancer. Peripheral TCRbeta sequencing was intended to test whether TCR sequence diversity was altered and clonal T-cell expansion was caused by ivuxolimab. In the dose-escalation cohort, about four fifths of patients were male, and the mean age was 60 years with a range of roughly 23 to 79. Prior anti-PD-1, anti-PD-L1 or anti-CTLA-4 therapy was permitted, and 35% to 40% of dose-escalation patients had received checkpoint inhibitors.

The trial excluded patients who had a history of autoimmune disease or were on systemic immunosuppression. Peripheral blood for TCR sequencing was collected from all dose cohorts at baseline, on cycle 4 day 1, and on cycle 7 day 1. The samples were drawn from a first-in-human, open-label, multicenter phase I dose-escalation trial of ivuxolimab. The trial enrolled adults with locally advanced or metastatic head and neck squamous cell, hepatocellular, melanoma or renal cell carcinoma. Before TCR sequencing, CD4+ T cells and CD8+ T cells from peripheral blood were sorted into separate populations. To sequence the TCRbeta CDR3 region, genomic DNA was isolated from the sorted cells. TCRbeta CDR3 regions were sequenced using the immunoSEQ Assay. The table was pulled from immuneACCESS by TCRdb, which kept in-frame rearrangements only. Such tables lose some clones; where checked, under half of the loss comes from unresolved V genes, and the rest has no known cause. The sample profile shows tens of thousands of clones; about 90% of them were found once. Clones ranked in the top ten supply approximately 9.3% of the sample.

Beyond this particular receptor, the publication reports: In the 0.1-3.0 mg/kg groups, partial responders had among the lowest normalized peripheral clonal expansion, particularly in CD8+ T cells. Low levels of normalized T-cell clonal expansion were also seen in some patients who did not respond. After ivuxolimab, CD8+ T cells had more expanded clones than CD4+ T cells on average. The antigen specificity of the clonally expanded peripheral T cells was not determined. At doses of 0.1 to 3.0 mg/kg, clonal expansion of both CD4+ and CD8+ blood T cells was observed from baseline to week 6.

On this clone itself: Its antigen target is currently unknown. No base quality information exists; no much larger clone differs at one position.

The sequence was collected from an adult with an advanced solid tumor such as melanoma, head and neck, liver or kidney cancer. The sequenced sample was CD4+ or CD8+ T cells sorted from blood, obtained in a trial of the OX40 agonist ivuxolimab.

The DNA sequence is as follows: TGTGCCAGCAGCTGGGGGACAGGGGGAGGCGAGCAGTACTTC. Its translation reads: CASSWGTGGGEQYF. This chain is built from TRBV5-6 and TRBJ2-7; 11 central nucleotides agree with TRBD1. Germline trimming: 3 bases from V, 6 bases from J; junction bases outside gene matches: 5. The CDR3 numbers 14 residues from cysteine through phenylalanine. Only the CDR3 region is kept as DNA, spanning 42 bases read in frame from base 1. Per the germline V gene, SGHDT is the CDR1 and YYEEEE is the CDR2.